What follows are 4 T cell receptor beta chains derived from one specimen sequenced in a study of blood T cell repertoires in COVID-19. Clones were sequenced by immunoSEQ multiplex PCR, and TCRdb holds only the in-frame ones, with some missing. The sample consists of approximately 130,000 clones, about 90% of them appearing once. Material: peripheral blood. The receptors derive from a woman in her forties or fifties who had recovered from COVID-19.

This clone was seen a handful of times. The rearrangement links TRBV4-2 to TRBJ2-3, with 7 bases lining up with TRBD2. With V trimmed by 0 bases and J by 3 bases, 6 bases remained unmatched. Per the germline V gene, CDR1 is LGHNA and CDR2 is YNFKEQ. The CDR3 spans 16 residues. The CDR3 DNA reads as TGTGCCAGCAGCCAAGAAGCGGGATGGGCGACAGATACGCAGTATTTT. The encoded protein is CASSQEAGWATDTQYF.

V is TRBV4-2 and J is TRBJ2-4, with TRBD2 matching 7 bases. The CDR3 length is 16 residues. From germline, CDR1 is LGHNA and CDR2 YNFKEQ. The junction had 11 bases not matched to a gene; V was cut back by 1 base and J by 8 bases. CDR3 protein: CASSQVIGSGTDIQYF. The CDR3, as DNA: TGTGCCAGCAGCCAAGTTATCGGGAGCGGGACGGACATTCAGTACTTC.

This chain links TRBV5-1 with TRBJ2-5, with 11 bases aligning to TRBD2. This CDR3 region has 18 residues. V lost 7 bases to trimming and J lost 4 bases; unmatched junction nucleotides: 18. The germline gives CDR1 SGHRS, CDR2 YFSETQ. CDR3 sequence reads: CASGGSSGRMASTETQYF. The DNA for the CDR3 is TGCGCCAGCGGTGGATCTAGCGGGAGGATGGCTTCTACAGAGACCCAGTACTTC. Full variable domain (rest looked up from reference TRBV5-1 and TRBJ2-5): KAGVTQTPRYLIKTRGQQVTLSCSPISGHRSVSWYQQTPGQGLQFLFEYFSETQRNKGNFPGRFSGRQFSNSRSEMNVSTLELGDSALYLCASGGSSGRMASTETQYFGPGTRLLVL.

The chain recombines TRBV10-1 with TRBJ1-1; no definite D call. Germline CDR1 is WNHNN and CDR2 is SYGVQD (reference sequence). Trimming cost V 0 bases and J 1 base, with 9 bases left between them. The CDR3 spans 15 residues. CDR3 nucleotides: TGCGCCAGCAGTGAGTCGTCATCAGGGAACACTGAAGCTTTCTTT. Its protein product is CASSESSSGNTEAFF.